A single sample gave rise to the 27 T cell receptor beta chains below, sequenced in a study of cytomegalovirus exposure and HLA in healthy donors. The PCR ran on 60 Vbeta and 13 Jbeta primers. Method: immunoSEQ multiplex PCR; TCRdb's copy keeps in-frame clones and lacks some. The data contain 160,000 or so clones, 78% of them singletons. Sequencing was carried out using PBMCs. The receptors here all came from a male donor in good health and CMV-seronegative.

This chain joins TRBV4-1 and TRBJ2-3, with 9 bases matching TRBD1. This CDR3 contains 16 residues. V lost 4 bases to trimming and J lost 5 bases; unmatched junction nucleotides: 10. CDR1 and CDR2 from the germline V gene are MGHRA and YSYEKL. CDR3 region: CASSLPGTGLGDTQYF. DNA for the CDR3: TGCGCCAGCAGCCTACCCGGGACAGGGCTCGGAGATACGCAGTATTTT.

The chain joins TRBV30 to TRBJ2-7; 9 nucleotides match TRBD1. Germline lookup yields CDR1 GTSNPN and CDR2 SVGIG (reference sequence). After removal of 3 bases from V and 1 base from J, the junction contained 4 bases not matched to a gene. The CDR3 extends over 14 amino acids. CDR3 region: CAWRRGQGSYEQYF. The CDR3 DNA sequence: TGTGCCTGGAGACGGGGACAGGGATCCTACGAGCAGTACTTC. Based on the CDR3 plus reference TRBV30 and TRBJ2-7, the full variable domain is SQTIHQWPATLVQPVGSPLSLECTVEGTSNPNLYWYRQAAGRGLQLLFYSVGIGQISSEVPQNLSASRPQDRQFILSSKKLLLSDSGFYLCAWRRGQGSYEQYFGPGTRLTVT.

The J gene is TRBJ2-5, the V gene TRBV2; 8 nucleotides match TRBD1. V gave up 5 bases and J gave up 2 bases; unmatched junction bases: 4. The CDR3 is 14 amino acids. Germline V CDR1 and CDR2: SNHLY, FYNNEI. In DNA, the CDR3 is TGTGCCAGCAGTTTACAGGGGGGACAAGAGACCCAGTACTTC. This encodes CASSLQGGQETQYF.

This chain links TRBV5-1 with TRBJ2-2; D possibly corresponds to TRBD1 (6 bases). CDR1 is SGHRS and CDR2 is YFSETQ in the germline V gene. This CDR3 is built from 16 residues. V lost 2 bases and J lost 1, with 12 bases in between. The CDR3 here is CASSLTGTRNTGELFF. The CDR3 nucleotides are TGCGCCAGCAGCTTAACCGGGACACGGAACACCGGGGAGCTGTTTTTT.

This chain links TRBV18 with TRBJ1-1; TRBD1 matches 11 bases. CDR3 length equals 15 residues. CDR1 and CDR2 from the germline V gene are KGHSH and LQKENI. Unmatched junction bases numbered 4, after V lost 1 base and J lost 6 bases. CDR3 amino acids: CASSPLGTGGAEAFF. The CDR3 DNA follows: TGTGCCAGCTCACCACTGGGGACAGGGGGAGCTGAAGCTTTCTTT.

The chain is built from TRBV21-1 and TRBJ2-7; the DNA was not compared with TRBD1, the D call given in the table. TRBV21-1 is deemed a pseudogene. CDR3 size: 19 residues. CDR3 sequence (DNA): TGTGCCAGCAGCAACGGAAGGGACAGGGCCCCCATCTCCTCCTACGAGCAGTACTTC. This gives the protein CASSNGRDRAPISSYEQYF.

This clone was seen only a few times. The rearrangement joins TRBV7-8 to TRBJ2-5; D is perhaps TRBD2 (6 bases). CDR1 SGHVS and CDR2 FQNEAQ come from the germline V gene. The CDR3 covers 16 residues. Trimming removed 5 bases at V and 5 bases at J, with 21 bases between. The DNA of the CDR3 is TGTGCCAGCAGCCAAAGCCTAGCGAACCTTGGGGAGACCCAGTACTTC. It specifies CASSQSLANLGETQYF.

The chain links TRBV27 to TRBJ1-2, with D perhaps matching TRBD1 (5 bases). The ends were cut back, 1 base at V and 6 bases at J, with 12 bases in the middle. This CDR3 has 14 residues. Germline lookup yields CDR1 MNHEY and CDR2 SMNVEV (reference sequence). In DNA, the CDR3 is TGTGCCAGCAGTTTATTGACGGGGGGAGATGGCTACACCTTC. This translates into CASSLLTGGDGYTF.

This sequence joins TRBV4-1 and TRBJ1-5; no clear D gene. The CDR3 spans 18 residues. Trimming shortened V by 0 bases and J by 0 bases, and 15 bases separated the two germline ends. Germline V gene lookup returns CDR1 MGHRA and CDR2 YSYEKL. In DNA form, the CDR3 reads TGCGCCAGCAGCCAAGATAGTTGGTTGGTTTATAGCAATCAGCCCCAGCATTTT. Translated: CASSQDSWLVYSNQPQHF.

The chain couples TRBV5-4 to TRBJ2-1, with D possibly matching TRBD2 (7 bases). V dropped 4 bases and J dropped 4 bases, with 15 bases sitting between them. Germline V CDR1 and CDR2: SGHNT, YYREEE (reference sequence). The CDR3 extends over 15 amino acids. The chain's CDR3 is CASSPRGGDYNEQFF. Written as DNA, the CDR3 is TGTGCCAGCAGCCCGAGAGGGGGGGATTACAATGAGCAGTTCTTC.

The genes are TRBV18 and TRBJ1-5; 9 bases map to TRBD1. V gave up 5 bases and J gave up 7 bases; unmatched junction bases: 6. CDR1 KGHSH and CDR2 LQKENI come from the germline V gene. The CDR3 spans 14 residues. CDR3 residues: CASSADRGLQPQHF. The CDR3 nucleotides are TGTGCCAGCTCAGCGGACAGGGGATTGCAGCCCCAGCATTTT.

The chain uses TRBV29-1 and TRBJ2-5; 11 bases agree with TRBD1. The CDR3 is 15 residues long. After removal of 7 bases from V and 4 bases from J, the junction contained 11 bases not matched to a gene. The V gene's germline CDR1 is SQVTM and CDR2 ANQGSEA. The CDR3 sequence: CSAREGQGGLETQYF. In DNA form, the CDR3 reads TGCAGCGCCCGGGAGGGACAGGGGGGTTTAGAGACCCAGTACTTC.

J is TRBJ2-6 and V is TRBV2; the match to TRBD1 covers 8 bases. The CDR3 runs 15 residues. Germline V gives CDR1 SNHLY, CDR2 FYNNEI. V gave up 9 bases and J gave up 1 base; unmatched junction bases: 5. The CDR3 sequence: CARGQGTSGANVLTF. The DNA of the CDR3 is TGTGCCAGAGGACAGGGAACTTCTGGGGCCAACGTCCTGACTTTC.

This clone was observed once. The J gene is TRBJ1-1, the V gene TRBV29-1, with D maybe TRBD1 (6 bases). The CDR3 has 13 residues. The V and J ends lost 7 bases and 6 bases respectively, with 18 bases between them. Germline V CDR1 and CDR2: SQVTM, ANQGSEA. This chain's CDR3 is CSAGQWEQAEAFF. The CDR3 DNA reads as TGCAGCGCTGGACAGTGGGAACAAGCTGAAGCTTTCTTT.

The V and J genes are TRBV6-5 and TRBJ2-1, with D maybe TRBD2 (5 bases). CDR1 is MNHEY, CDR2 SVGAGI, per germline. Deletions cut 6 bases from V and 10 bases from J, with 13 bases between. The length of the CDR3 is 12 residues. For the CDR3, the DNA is TGTGCCAGCAGCAGGACTGGAAAAGAGCAGTTCTTC. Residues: CASSRTGKEQFF.

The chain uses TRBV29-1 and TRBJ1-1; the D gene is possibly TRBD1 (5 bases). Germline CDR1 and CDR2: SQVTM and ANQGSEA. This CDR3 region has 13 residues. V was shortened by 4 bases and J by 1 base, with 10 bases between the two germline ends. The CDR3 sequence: CSVVARGNTEAFF. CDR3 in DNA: TGCAGCGTTGTAGCAAGGGGGAACACTGAAGCTTTCTTT.

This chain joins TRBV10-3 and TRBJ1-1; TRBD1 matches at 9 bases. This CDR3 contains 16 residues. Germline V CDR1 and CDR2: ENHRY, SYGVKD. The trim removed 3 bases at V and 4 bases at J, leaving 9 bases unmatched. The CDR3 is CAISDDRDRDFTEAFF. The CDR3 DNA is TGTGCCATCAGTGATGACAGGGACAGGGATTTCACTGAAGCTTTCTTT.

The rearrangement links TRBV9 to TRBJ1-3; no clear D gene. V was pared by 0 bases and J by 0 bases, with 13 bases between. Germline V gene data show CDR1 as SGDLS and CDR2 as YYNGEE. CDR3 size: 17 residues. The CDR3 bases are TGTGCCAGCAGCGTAGCGTTCGGAGGGAGCTCTGGAAACACCATATATTTT. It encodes CASSVAFGGSSGNTIYF.

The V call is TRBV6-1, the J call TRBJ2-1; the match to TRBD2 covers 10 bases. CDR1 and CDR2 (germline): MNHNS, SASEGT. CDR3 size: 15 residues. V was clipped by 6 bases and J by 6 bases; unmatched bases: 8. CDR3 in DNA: TGTGCCAGCAGCGACAGCGGGGGGGCCGGCAATGAGCAGTTCTTC. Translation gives CASSDSGGAGNEQFF.

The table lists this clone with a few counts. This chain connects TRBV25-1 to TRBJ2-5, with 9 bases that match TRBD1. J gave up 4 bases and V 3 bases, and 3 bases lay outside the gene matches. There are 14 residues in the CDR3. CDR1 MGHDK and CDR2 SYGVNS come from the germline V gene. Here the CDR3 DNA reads TGTGCCAGCAGTGACGGGACAGGGAGAGAGACCCAGTACTTC. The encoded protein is CASSDGTGRETQYF.

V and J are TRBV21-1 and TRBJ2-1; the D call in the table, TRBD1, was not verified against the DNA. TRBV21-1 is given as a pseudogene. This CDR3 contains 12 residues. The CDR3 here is CASSNGGRGKFF. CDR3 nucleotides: TGTGCCAGCAGCAATGGGGGCAGGGGGAAGTTCTTC.

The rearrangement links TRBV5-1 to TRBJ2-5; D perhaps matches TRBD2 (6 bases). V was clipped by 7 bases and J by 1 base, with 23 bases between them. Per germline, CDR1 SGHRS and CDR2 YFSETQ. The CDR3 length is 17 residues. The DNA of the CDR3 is TGCGCCAGCGCCGACCCAGCGGGTGGCTTATCCCAAGAGACCCAGTACTTC. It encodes CASADPAGGLSQETQYF. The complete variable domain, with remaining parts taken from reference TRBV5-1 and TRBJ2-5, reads KAGVTQTPRYLIKTRGQQVTLSCSPISGHRSVSWYQQTPGQGLQFLFEYFSETQRNKGNFPGRFSGRQFSNSRSEMNVSTLELGDSALYLCASADPAGGLSQETQYFGPGTRLLVL.

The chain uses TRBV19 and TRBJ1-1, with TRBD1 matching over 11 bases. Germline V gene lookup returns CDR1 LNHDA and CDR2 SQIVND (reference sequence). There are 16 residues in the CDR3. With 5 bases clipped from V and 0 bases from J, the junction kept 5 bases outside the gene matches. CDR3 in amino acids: CASSFRDRGMNTEAFF. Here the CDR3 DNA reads TGTGCCAGTAGTTTCCGGGACAGGGGGATGAACACTGAAGCTTTCTTT.

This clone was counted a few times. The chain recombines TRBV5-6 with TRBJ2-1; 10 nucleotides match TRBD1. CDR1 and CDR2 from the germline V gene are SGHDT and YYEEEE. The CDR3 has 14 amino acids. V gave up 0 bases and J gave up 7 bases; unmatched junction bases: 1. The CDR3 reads CASSLGDRGNEQFF. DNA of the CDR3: TGTGCCAGCAGCTTGGGGGACAGGGGTAATGAGCAGTTCTTC.

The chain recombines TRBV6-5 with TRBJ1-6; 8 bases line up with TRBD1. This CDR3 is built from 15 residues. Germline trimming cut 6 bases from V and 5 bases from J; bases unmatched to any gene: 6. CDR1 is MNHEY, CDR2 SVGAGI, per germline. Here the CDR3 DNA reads TGTGCCAGCAGGGGGGACAGGTCCGATAATTCACCCCTCCACTTT. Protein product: CASRGDRSDNSPLHF.

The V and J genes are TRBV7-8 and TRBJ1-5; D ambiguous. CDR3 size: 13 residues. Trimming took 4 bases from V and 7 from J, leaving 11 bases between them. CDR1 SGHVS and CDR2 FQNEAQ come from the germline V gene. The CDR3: CASSSSTGQPQHF. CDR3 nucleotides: TGTGCCAGCAGCTCCTCGACGGGGCAGCCCCAGCATTTT.

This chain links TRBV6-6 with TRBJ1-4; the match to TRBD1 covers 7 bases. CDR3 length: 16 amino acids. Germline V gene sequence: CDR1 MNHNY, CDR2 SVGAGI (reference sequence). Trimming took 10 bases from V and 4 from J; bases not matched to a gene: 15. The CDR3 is CATRNLDRAYNEKLFF. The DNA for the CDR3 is TGTGCCACCCGTAACCTTGACAGGGCCTATAATGAAAAACTGTTTTTT.